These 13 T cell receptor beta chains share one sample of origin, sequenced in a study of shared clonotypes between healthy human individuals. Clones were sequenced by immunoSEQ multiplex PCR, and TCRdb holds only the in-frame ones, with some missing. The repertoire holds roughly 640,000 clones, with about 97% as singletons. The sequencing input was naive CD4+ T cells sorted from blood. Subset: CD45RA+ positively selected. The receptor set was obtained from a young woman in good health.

The CDR3 reads CASSYIGEKLFF. DNA of the CDR3: TGTGCCAGCAGTTACATTGGGGAAAAACTGTTTTTT. The chain is built from TRBV6-6 and TRBJ1-4; D not certain. Germline V gives CDR1 MNHNY, CDR2 SVGAGI (reference sequence). Deletions cut 2 bases from V and 8 bases from J, with 6 bases between. This CDR3 has 12 amino acids.

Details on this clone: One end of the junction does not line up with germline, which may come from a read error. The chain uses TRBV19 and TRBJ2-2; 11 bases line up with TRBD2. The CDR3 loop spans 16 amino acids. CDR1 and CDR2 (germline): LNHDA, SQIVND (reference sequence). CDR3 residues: CASAQIAGGNAGELFF. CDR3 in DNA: TGTGCCAGTGCCCAGATAGCGGGAGGGAACGCCGGGGAGCTGTTTTTT.

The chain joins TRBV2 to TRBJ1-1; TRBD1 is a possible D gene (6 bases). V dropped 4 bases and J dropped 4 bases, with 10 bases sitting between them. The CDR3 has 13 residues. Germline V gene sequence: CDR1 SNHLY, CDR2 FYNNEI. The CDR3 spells CASSVGQSTEAFF. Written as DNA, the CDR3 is TGTGCCAGCAGTGTTGGACAGAGCACTGAAGCTTTCTTT. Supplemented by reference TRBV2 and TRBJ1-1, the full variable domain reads EPEVTQTPSHQVTQMGQEVILRCVPISNHLYFYWYRQILGQKVEFLVSFYNNEISEKSEIFDDQFSVERPDGSNFTLKIRSTKLEDSAMYFCASSVGQSTEAFFGQGTRLTVV.

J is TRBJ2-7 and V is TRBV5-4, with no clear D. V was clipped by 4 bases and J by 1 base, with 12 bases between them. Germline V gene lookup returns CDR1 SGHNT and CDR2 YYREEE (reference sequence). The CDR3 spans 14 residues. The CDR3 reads CASSRWWGSYEQYF. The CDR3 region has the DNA TGTGCCAGCAGCAGGTGGTGGGGATCCTACGAGCAGTACTTC.

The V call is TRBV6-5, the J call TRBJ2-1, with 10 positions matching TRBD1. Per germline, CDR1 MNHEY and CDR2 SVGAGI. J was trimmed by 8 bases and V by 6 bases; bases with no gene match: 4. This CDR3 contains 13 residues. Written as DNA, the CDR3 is TGTGCCAGCAGCCGGGACAGGGGCCATGAGCAGTTCTTC. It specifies CASSRDRGHEQFF.

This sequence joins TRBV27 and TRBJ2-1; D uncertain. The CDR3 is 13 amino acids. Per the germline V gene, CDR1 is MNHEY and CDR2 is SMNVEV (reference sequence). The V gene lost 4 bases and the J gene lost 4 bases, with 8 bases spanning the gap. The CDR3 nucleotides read TGTGCCAGCAGTTCGGTCAGGTACAATGAGCAGTTCTTC. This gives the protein CASSSVRYNEQFF.

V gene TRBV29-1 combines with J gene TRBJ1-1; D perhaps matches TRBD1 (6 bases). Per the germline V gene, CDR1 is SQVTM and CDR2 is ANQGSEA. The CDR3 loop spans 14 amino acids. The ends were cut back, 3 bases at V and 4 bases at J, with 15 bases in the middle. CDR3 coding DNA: TGCAGCGTTGATCCGGGGGCCTACGGCACTGAAGCTTTCTTT. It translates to CSVDPGAYGTEAFF.

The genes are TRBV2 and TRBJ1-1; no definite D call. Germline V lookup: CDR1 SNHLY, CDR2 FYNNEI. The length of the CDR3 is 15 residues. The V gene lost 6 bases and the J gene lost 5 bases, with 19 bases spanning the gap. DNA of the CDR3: TGTGCCAGCAGCGCCTGGATACGCCCCCCTACTGAAGCTTTCTTT. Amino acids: CASSAWIRPPTEAFF.

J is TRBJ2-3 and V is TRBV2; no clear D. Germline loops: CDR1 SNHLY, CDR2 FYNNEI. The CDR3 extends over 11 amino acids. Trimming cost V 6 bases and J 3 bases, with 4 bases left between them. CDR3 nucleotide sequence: TGTGCCAGCAGAATGACAGATACGCAGTATTTT. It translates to CASRMTDTQYF.

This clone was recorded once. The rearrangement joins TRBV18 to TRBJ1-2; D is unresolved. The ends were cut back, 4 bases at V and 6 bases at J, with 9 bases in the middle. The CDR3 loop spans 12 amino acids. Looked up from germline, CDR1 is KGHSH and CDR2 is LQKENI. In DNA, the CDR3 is TGTGCCAGCTCACAAGAAGGGCATGGCTACACCTTC. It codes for CASSQEGHGYTF.

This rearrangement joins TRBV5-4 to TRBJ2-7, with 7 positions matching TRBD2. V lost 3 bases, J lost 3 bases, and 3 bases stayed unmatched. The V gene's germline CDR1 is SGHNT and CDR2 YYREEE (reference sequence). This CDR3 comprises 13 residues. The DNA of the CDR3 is TGTGCCAGCAGCTCCGGGACTAACTACGAGCAGTACTTC. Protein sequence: CASSSGTNYEQYF.

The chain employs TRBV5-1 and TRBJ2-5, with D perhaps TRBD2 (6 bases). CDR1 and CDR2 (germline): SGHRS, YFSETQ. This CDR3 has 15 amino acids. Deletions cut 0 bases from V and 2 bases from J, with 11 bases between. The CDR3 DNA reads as TGCGCCAGCAGCTTGGCGGGAGAGGGGCAAGAGACCCAGTACTTC. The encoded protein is CASSLAGEGQETQYF.

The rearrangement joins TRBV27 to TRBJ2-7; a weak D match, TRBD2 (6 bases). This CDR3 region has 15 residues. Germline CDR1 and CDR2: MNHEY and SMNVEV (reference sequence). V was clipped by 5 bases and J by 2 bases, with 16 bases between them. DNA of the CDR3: TGTGCCAGCAGTCCCTCCGGGACTGCTACCTACGAGCAGTACTTC. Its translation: CASSPSGTATYEQYF.